A selection of T cell receptor beta chains follows, all from one sample in a study of a mutant IDH1 vaccine in newly diagnosed glioma. The antigens of these receptors remain unknown. Here immunoSEQ multiplex PCR was the method, and the copy in TCRdb shows in-frame clones only, minus some. The sample includes about 61,000 clones, about 80% of them seen just once. Sequenced here: PBMCs, sampled from a glioma patient whose treatment included an IDH1 peptide vaccine. The receptors originated from a man aged 50 or older with glioma. The CDR3 runs from the conserved cysteine through the conserved F or W. Fields, in order: CDR3 length, V gene, CDR3 protein.

>17|TRBV27
CASSLRASGRYIETQYF
>13|TRBV29-1
CSASGGGNTEAFF
>13|TRBV27
CASSLSRYNEQFF
>12|TRBV6-5
CASRGPGDEQYF
>14|TRBV14
CASSHLQGWNEQFF
>18|TRBV27
CASSFLWTGGSGANVLTF
>13|TRBV15
CATSEGRAPGYTF
>15|TRBV19
CASSLDRGGNQPQHF
>16|TRBV27
CASRLVSGGARNEQFF
>15|TRBV2
CASNQQGARRLGQFF
>12|TRBV2
CARGRDNEKLFF